Listed here are 5 T cell receptor beta chains from one sample, sequenced in a study of preoperative IRX-2 immunotherapy in early breast cancer (dated by TCRdb to between 2018 and 2020). The sample's treatment or condition label is to be understood as: preoperative locoregional IRX-2 cytokine immunotherapy. The library was made by the immunoSEQ multiplex PCR assay. Not all clones reach the TCRdb copy of this immuneACCESS table, which keeps in-frame sequences only. Checked studies attribute under half of the gap to unresolved V genes and leave the rest unexplained. In this sample the table shows roughly 26,000 clones, approximately 90% of which occur a single time. About 30% of the sample is in the top ten clones. Sequences were derived from tumor tissue, sampled after IRX-2 immunotherapy. These receptors originate from a human donor with breast cancer.

The V and J genes are TRBV7-9 and TRBJ1-5; possible D gene TRBD1, 6 bases. This CDR3 spans 14 amino acids. Trimming removed 5 bases at V and 5 bases at J, with 13 bases between. The germline V gene encodes CDR1 SEHNR and CDR2 FQNEAQ (reference sequence). For the CDR3, the DNA is TGTGCCAGCAGCCTTAGGGGGGCGGATCAGCCCCAGCATTTT. Translating it yields CASSLRGADQPQHF.

The chain links TRBV5-1 to TRBJ1-1; D perhaps matches TRBD1 (5 bases). The CDR3 loop spans 14 amino acids. V was clipped by 4 bases and J by 2 bases, with 12 bases between them. Germline lookup yields CDR1 SGHRS and CDR2 YFSETQ. The CDR3 sequence is CASSPLDTNTEAFF. CDR3 DNA sequence: TGCGCCAGCAGCCCATTGGACACTAACACTGAAGCTTTCTTT.

This chain connects TRBV6-6 to TRBJ2-3; D gene ambiguous. The germline gives CDR1 MNHNY, CDR2 SVGAGI (reference sequence). The V end was cut by 9 bases, the J end by 0 bases, with 13 bases between. There are 14 residues in the CDR3. Written as DNA, the CDR3 is TGTGCCAGTAAGGACCGAACTAGCACAGATACGCAGTATTTT. Its translation: CASKDRTSTDTQYF.

This chain uses TRBV10-1 with TRBJ2-7, with 13 bases lining up with TRBD2. The V segment lost 5 bases and the J segment 3 bases; nucleotides outside the gene matches: 7. This CDR3 contains 16 residues. From germline, CDR1 is WNHNN and CDR2 SYGVQD (reference sequence). The CDR3 reads CASSTGLAGEYYEQYF. The CDR3 nucleotides are TGCGCCAGCAGTACTGGACTAGCGGGAGAGTACTACGAGCAGTACTTC.

The chain combines TRBV30 with TRBJ1-2, with D perhaps matching TRBD1 (5 bases). Germline V lookup: CDR1 GTSNPN, CDR2 SVGIG (reference sequence). Trimming left V 4 bases short and J 5 bases short, with 17 bases between. The CDR3 is made up of 14 amino acids. CDR3 in amino acids: CAWTGIGILYGYTF. The CDR3 region has the DNA TGTGCCTGGACAGGGATTGGGATTTTATATGGCTACACCTTC.